The 14 T cell receptor beta chains below all came from one sample that was sequenced in a study of blood T cells in healthy people across ages (dated by TCRdb to the mid-2010s). Libraries were constructed by 5' RACE. The reads were generated on an Illumina HiSeq 2500. A second PCR of roughly 6 to 11 cycles was run with a J-beta primer mix and a sample-barcoded 5' primer. TCRdb reprocessed the public reads (quality trimming at Q25 with fastp, clone calling with MiXCR) and kept in-frame beta chains. CDR3 protein sequences are deduplicated, and each keeps its most common genes and DNA. This sample is represented by about 1.6 million distinct CDR3 sequences; 34% of them were singletons. The ten biggest clones cover about 11% of the sample. The sequenced sample was blood. Source of these receptors: a woman aged 25-40 years in good health.

The chain is built from TRBV7-9 and TRBJ2-3, with unresolved D. Germline lookup yields CDR1 SEHNR and CDR2 FQNEAQ (reference sequence). The CDR3 covers 12 residues. Deletions cut 5 bases from V and 7 bases from J, with 10 bases between. The CDR3: CASSSSAHTQYF. CDR3 coding DNA: TGTGCCAGCAGCAGCTCGGCCCATACGCAGTATTTT.

The chain has TRBV2 and TRBJ1-5; TRBD1 is a possible D gene (6 bases). CDR1 SNHLY and CDR2 FYNNEI come from the germline V gene. The V and J ends lost 3 bases and 1 base respectively, with 10 bases between them. CDR3 length: 15 amino acids. The chain's CDR3 is CASSDFGGSNQPQHF. In nucleotides, the CDR3 is TGTGCCAGCAGTGACTTCGGGGGCAGCAATCAGCCCCAGCATTTT.

Notes on this clonotype: The junction does not match germline at one end; this may be a read error. The rearrangement joins TRBV10-3 to TRBJ1-2; D unresolved. The CDR3 runs 14 residues. The germline gives CDR1 ENHRY, CDR2 SYGVKD. The CDR3 DNA is TGTACCATCAGTGATGGCAGCTCTAACTATGGCTACACCTTC. Translation gives CTISDGSSNYGYTF.

This clonotype was seen a handful of times. This sequence joins TRBV5-1 and TRBJ1-5; D gene uncertain. This CDR3 comprises 15 residues. The germline V gene has CDR1 SGHRS and CDR2 YFSETQ. The V and J ends lost 0 bases and 7 bases respectively, with 14 bases between them. DNA for the CDR3: TGCGCCAGCAGCTTGGAGGATTCGAGTATCCAGCCCCAGCATTTT. Its translation: CASSLEDSSIQPQHF.

This clonotype came up a few times. The chain recombines TRBV5-6 with TRBJ2-7; D may correspond to TRBD1 or TRBD2 (5 bases each). This CDR3 is built from 17 residues. V gave up 0 bases and J gave up 3 bases, with 19 bases separating them. Germline CDR1 SGHDT, CDR2 YYEEEE. This CDR3 is CASSLARRGRRSYEQYF. The CDR3 DNA is TGTGCCAGCAGCTTGGCCCGTCGGGGACGCCGGAGCTACGAGCAGTACTTC.

Comments on this clonotype: It is likely a read error, because the conserved phenylalanine at the end of the CDR3 is missing. The V and J genes are TRBV2 and TRBJ2-2; D is undetermined. In germline, CDR1 is SNHLY, CDR2 FYNNEI. V gave up 5 bases and J gave up 5 bases, with 3 bases separating them. The CDR3 consists of 11 residues. The DNA for the CDR3 is TGTGCCAGCAGTCCAACCGGGGAGCTGTTTTGT. Amino acid sequence: CASSPTGELFC.

V is TRBV7-9 and J is TRBJ1-2; 7 positions match TRBD1. The germline gives CDR1 SEHNR, CDR2 FQNEAQ (reference sequence). V gave up 5 bases and J gave up 8 bases; unmatched junction bases: 14. The CDR3 has 15 residues. The CDR3 sequence is CASSPLGGGSEGYTF. In nucleotides, the CDR3 is TGTGCCAGCAGCCCCCTCGGAGGGGGCTCGGAGGGCTACACCTTC.

The chain is built from TRBV4-2 and TRBJ1-2; D gene unclear. Germline loops: CDR1 LGHNA, CDR2 YNFKEQ. V shed 0 bases and J shed 6 bases, with 11 bases lying between them. The CDR3 totals 14 residues. The CDR3 loop is CASSQENRVNGYTF. The CDR3 coding sequence is TGTGCCAGCAGCCAAGAAAATCGGGTTAATGGCTACACCTTC.

This rearrangement joins TRBV20-1 to TRBJ1-1; D is ambiguous. Trimming shortened V by 5 bases and J by 0 bases, and 13 bases separated the two germline ends. CDR3 length: 14 residues. Germline-derived CDR1 and CDR2 are DFQATT and SNEGSKA (reference sequence). CDR3 in DNA: TGCAGTGCTTCCCCGTCGGGATTGAACACTGAAGCTTTCTTT. Its protein product is CSASPSGLNTEAFF.

The chain links TRBV20-1 to TRBJ1-5; D unresolved. This CDR3 is built from 18 residues. V lost 2 bases and J 1 base, leaving 21 bases between the germline ends. The germline V gene encodes CDR1 DFQATT and CDR2 SNEGSKA (reference sequence). This CDR3 reads CSARTPDTHGESNQPQHF. CDR3 bases: TGCAGTGCTAGAACACCAGACACCCATGGCGAGAGCAATCAGCCCCAGCATTTT.

This clonotype has a handful of counts. In DNA form, the CDR3 reads TGTGCCAGCAAGTTTAGGCGGGAGGGCCTTTTGGAGCAGTACTTC. Translating it yields CASKFRREGLLEQYF. The V call is TRBV2, the J call TRBJ2-7; 9 nucleotides align to TRBD2. V shed 7 bases, J shed 7 bases, and the junction held 14 bases outside the gene matches. In germline, CDR1 is SNHLY, CDR2 FYNNEI. The CDR3 spans 15 residues.

This clonotype was observed a handful of times. The chain links TRBV9 to TRBJ1-2; D may be TRBD1 (5 bases). The germline CDR1 and CDR2 sequences are SGDLS and YYNGEE. The V and J ends lost 4 bases and 4 bases respectively, with 17 bases between them. CDR3 size: 15 residues. The CDR3 nucleotides are TGTGCCAGCAGCCCTTCGGGACGGCCTTCCTATGGCTACACCTTC. It encodes CASSPSGRPSYGYTF.

V is TRBV4-1 and J is TRBJ2-1; perhaps TRBD1 as D (6 bases). Per the germline V gene, CDR1 is MGHRA and CDR2 is YSYEKL. Trimming left V 4 bases short and J 8 bases short, with 21 bases between. The CDR3 contains 16 residues. The CDR3 DNA reads TGCGCCAGCAGCCGGACGCCGGGACATCGAGGTCATGAGCAGTTCTTC. Translating gives CASSRTPGHRGHEQFF.

About this clonotype itself: A read error may account for a junction end that differs from germline. The chain joins TRBV11-2 to TRBJ2-2; the match to TRBD2 covers 11 bases. Per the germline V gene, CDR1 is SGHAT and CDR2 is FQNNGV. The CDR3 is 16 amino acids. The DNA for the CDR3 is TGTGCCAGCAGCGGACAACTAGCGGGAGCTGGGGGGGAGTTGTTTTTT. This sequence encodes CASSGQLAGAGGELFF.